This entry lists 3 T cell receptor beta chains sequenced from one sample in a study of shared clonotypes between healthy human individuals. Some clones are missing from TCRdb's copy, which holds only in-frame ones; the method was immunoSEQ multiplex PCR. The data show around 700,000 clones, 74% seen once. The sample consisted of memory CD4+ T cells sorted from blood. The subset is: CD45RA-negative fraction. The receptors originated from a woman between 25 and 40 years old in good health.

The genes are TRBV11-1 and TRBJ2-2; 7 bases are shared with TRBD1. The CDR3 has 16 amino acids. Trimming took 5 bases from V and 9 from J; bases not matched to a gene: 15. Looked up from germline, CDR1 is SGHAT and CDR2 is FQDESV (reference sequence). Here the CDR3 DNA reads TGTGCCAGCAGCCAACCTCATACAGGGGACCACCGGGAGCTGTTTTTT. This translates into CASSQPHTGDHRELFF.

The V gene is TRBV28, the J gene TRBJ2-1; no clear D gene. CDR3 length: 12 amino acids. The germline CDR1 and CDR2 sequences are MDHEN and SYDVKM. V was shortened by 4 bases and J by 12 bases, with 13 bases between the two germline ends. The CDR3 DNA is TGTGCCAGCAGTTCCCACCAAGGCTGGCAGTTCTTC. Its translation is CASSSHQGWQFF.

This clone was found a few times. CDR3 nucleotides: TGTGCCAGCAGCTCCGGACAGGACAGGAGCGAGCAGTACTTC. Translating gives CASSSGQDRSEQYF. The genes are TRBV7-6 and TRBJ2-7, with 7 positions matching TRBD1. Germline lookup yields CDR1 SGHVS and CDR2 FNYEAQ. CDR3 length equals 14 residues. With V trimmed by 4 bases and J by 6 bases, 9 bases remained unmatched.